This is a list of T cell receptor beta chains from one sample in a study of read filtering for tumor transcriptome and immune sequencing. One entry per CDR3 protein results from TCRdb running MiXCR on the reads. The profile shows approximately 150,000 distinct CDR3 sequences, around 13% of them singletons. Source material: a population of CD138-negative cells sorted from bone marrow. The receptors shown here come from a donor aged 40 or older with multiple myeloma. CDR3s include the opening cysteine and the closing phenylalanine or tryptophan. Fields, in order: D gene, J gene, clone size, V gene, CDR3 DNA, CDR3 protein. A D gene is named only where the DNA matches it firmly. Size is stated for part of the rows, as once, few or many counts, or as a class when the clone is expanded.

d_call: TRBD2; j_call: TRBJ2-3; clone_size: many; v_call: TRBV7-9; cdr3_nt: TGTGCCAGCATATCGGCCCAGCGGGAGCCAGATACGCAGTATTTT; cdr3_aa: CASISAQREPDTQYF
d_call: -; j_call: TRBJ2-1; clone_size: many; v_call: TRBV19; cdr3_nt: TGTGCCAGTAGTATGGTGGGGTCGCCCAACAATGAGCAGTTCTTC; cdr3_aa: CASSMVGSPNNEQFF
d_call: TRBD2; j_call: TRBJ2-3; clone_size: many; v_call: TRBV12-3/TRBV12-4; cdr3_nt: TGTGCCAGCTCGAGAGCGGGAATCACAGATACGCAGTATTTT; cdr3_aa: CASSRAGITDTQYF
d_call: TRBD2; j_call: TRBJ2-1; clone_size: many; v_call: TRBV11-2; cdr3_nt: TGTGCCAGCAGCGAAGCGGGATTTGAGCAGTTCTTC; cdr3_aa: CASSEAGFEQFF
d_call: TRBD2; j_call: TRBJ2-1; clone_size: many; v_call: TRBV9; cdr3_nt: TGTGCCAGCAGCGTTAGCGGGAGTGTCCACAATGAGCAGTTCTTC; cdr3_aa: CASSVSGSVHNEQFF
d_call: -; j_call: TRBJ2-1; clone_size: many; v_call: TRBV24-1; cdr3_nt: TGTGCCACCAGTGACGGGACCCCCTGGGACAATGAGCAGTTCTTC; cdr3_aa: CATSDGTPWDNEQFF
d_call: -; j_call: TRBJ1-1; clone_size: -; v_call: TRBV12-3/TRBV12-4; cdr3_nt: TGTGCCAGCACCACTTACGAGAACACTGAAGCTTTCTTT; cdr3_aa: CASTTYENTEAFF
d_call: TRBD1; j_call: TRBJ1-1; clone_size: many; v_call: TRBV6-1; cdr3_nt: TGTGCCAGCAGACAGGGGGGGAACACTGAAGCTTTCTTT; cdr3_aa: CASRQGGNTEAFF
d_call: -; j_call: TRBJ2-1; clone_size: many; v_call: TRBV14; cdr3_nt: TGTGCCAGCAGCGGAGGGATGGCCAATGAGCAGTTCTTC; cdr3_aa: CASSGGMANEQFF
d_call: TRBD2; j_call: TRBJ2-3; clone_size: many; v_call: TRBV11-2; cdr3_nt: TGTGCCAGCAGCTTTTACGGGACTAGCGGGAGATCGGATACGCAGTATTTT; cdr3_aa: CASSFYGTSGRSDTQYF
d_call: -; j_call: TRBJ1-1; clone_size: many; v_call: TRBV7-9; cdr3_nt: TGTGCCAGCAGTTCTATCTCGGCAGGGCCCATGAACACTGAAGCTTTCTTT; cdr3_aa: CASSSISAGPMNTEAFF
d_call: -; j_call: TRBJ2-2; clone_size: many; v_call: TRBV29-1; cdr3_nt: TGCAGCGTTGAAAGCCCCGGGGAGCTGTTTTTT; cdr3_aa: CSVESPGELFF
d_call: TRBD1; j_call: TRBJ2-7; clone_size: many; v_call: TRBV4-3; cdr3_nt: TGCGCCAGCAGCCAAGCGGGACAGGGATGGTACGAGCAGTACTTC; cdr3_aa: CASSQAGQGWYEQYF
d_call: -; j_call: TRBJ1-1; clone_size: many; v_call: TRBV7-3; cdr3_nt: TGTGCCAGCAGCTTGAGGCCAGGAGACACTGAAGCTTTCTTT; cdr3_aa: CASSLRPGDTEAFF
d_call: -; j_call: TRBJ2-1; clone_size: many; v_call: TRBV7-2; cdr3_nt: TGTGCCAGCAGCTTAGTGCCGCTGGAGGGCAATGAGCAGTTCTTC; cdr3_aa: CASSLVPLEGNEQFF
d_call: TRBD1; j_call: TRBJ1-1; clone_size: many; v_call: TRBV12-3/TRBV12-4; cdr3_nt: TGTGCCAGCAGTCCACTGGACAGGGGAGCTTTCTTT; cdr3_aa: CASSPLDRGAFF
d_call: TRBD2; j_call: TRBJ2-3; clone_size: many; v_call: TRBV5-4; cdr3_nt: TGTGCCAGCAGCGTGAGCGGGAGGAATCCCCGCACAGATACGCAGTATTTT; cdr3_aa: CASSVSGRNPRTDTQYF
d_call: -; j_call: TRBJ2-1; clone_size: many; v_call: TRBV19; cdr3_nt: TGTGCCAGTAGTACAAACATCGGGGATGAGCAGTTCTTC; cdr3_aa: CASSTNIGDEQFF
d_call: TRBD2; j_call: TRBJ2-1; clone_size: many; v_call: TRBV4-3; cdr3_nt: TGCGCCAGCAGCCCCGTAGCGGGGGATGAGCAGTTCTTC; cdr3_aa: CASSPVAGDEQFF
d_call: -; j_call: TRBJ1-5; clone_size: many; v_call: TRBV20-1; cdr3_nt: TGCAGTGCTAGAGAACGGCTTTTCGGTCCCCAGCATTTT; cdr3_aa: CSARERLFGPQHF
d_call: -; j_call: TRBJ1-2; clone_size: -; v_call: TRBV5-4; cdr3_nt: TGTGCCAGCAGCTTGGACGGATTGATAAGCTACACCTTC; cdr3_aa: CASSLDGLISYTF
d_call: TRBD2; j_call: TRBJ2-5; clone_size: many; v_call: TRBV11-2; cdr3_nt: TGTGCCAGCAGCCCTCCGGGACTAGCGGGAGATTTCTTGGAGACCCAGTACTTC; cdr3_aa: CASSPPGLAGDFLETQYF
d_call: -; j_call: TRBJ1-1; clone_size: many; v_call: TRBV7-9; cdr3_nt: TGTGCCAGCAGCTTGCACAGCATGAACACTGAAGCTTTCTTT; cdr3_aa: CASSLHSMNTEAFF
d_call: -; j_call: TRBJ2-3; clone_size: many; v_call: TRBV3-1; cdr3_nt: TGTGCCAGCAGCCAAGATATGGGTCTCAGGGGAGAGGCAGATACGCAGTATTTT; cdr3_aa: CASSQDMGLRGEADTQYF
d_call: -; j_call: TRBJ2-5; clone_size: many; v_call: TRBV5-1; cdr3_nt: TGCGCCAGCAGCCCTGAACTGCCTCGGGCGGCGGTAGAGACCCAGTACTTC; cdr3_aa: CASSPELPRAAVETQYF
d_call: -; j_call: TRBJ1-5; clone_size: many; v_call: TRBV7-9; cdr3_nt: TGTGCCAGCAGCCGAGCGGGGGAGAATCAGCCCCAGCATTTT; cdr3_aa: CASSRAGENQPQHF
d_call: TRBD2; j_call: TRBJ2-1; clone_size: many; v_call: TRBV29-1; cdr3_nt: TGCAGCGCACCGGGACTAGCGGGAGGTCCGGGGAATGAGCAGTTCTTC; cdr3_aa: CSAPGLAGGPGNEQFF
d_call: TRBD2; j_call: TRBJ2-7; clone_size: many; v_call: TRBV14; cdr3_nt: TGTGCCAGCAGCCGGACTAGCGGGAGACCCTACGAGCAGTACTTC; cdr3_aa: CASSRTSGRPYEQYF
d_call: -; j_call: TRBJ1-5; clone_size: many; v_call: TRBV6-1; cdr3_nt: TGTGCCAGCAGTGAAATGATCATGGACAGCCGACTGAGCAATCAGCCCCAGCATTTT; cdr3_aa: CASSEMIMDSRLSNQPQHF
d_call: -; j_call: TRBJ2-2; clone_size: many; v_call: TRBV7-3; cdr3_nt: TGTGCCAGCAGCTTAACGTCAGGCCCCGGGGAGCTGTTTTTT; cdr3_aa: CASSLTSGPGELFF
d_call: -; j_call: TRBJ1-2; clone_size: many; v_call: TRBV30; cdr3_nt: TGTGCCTGGAGGGCAGTCCCCACTCCTCCCTATGGCTACACCTTC; cdr3_aa: CAWRAVPTPPYGYTF
d_call: -; j_call: TRBJ2-1; clone_size: -; v_call: TRBV6-5; cdr3_nt: TGTGCCAGCAGTACCTGGGACCAGTGGAATGAGCAGTTCTTC; cdr3_aa: CASSTWDQWNEQFF
d_call: TRBD2; j_call: TRBJ2-7; clone_size: many; v_call: TRBV5-5; cdr3_nt: TGTGCCAGCAGCTTGGGACTAGCGGGGGCCTACGAGCAGTACTTC; cdr3_aa: CASSLGLAGAYEQYF
d_call: -; j_call: TRBJ1-1; clone_size: few; v_call: TRBV5-1; cdr3_nt: TGCGCCAGCAGCCCCGGGCCTTTAGGATTAAAGGGTGCTGAAGCTTTCTTT; cdr3_aa: CASSPGPLGLKGAEAFF
d_call: TRBD2; j_call: TRBJ2-3; clone_size: -; v_call: TRBV12-3/TRBV12-4; cdr3_nt: TGTGCCAGCAGCACCCCTAGCGGGAGGGTCCCAGATACGCAGTATTTT; cdr3_aa: CASSTPSGRVPDTQYF
d_call: -; j_call: TRBJ2-3; clone_size: many; v_call: TRBV12-3/TRBV12-4; cdr3_nt: TGTGCCAGCAGCCGACTCCTTAGCACAGATACGCAGTATTTT; cdr3_aa: CASSRLLSTDTQYF
d_call: -; j_call: TRBJ1-1; clone_size: many; v_call: TRBV10-3; cdr3_nt: TGTGCCATCAGTGACAGTTCGAACACTGAAGCTTTCTTT; cdr3_aa: CAISDSSNTEAFF
d_call: -; j_call: TRBJ1-1; clone_size: few; v_call: TRBV3-1; cdr3_nt: TGTGCCAGCAGCCACCCAGGAGGGAGGAACACTGAAGCTTTCTTT; cdr3_aa: CASSHPGGRNTEAFF
d_call: -; j_call: TRBJ2-3; clone_size: many; v_call: TRBV7-9; cdr3_nt: TGTGCCAGCAGCTTGGCCAGGGGCACAGATACGCAGTATTTT; cdr3_aa: CASSLARGTDTQYF
d_call: TRBD1; j_call: TRBJ2-7; clone_size: many; v_call: TRBV25-1; cdr3_nt: TGTGCCAGCAGATCGACAGGGGGCACCTACGAGCAGTACTTC; cdr3_aa: CASRSTGGTYEQYF
d_call: TRBD2; j_call: TRBJ2-5; clone_size: -; v_call: TRBV7-6; cdr3_nt: TGTGCCAGCAGCTCGAGCGGGAGTGGGGCAGAGACCCAGTACTTC; cdr3_aa: CASSSSGSGAETQYF
d_call: -; j_call: TRBJ1-1; clone_size: many; v_call: TRBV29-1; cdr3_nt: TGCAGCGTTGAAGATCCAAATCTGAATCGAGCTACTGAAGCTTTCTTT; cdr3_aa: CSVEDPNLNRATEAFF
d_call: -; j_call: TRBJ1-2; clone_size: -; v_call: TRBV29-1; cdr3_nt: TGCAGCGTTGTAGGGGGGTATGGCTACACCTTC; cdr3_aa: CSVVGGYGYTF
d_call: -; j_call: TRBJ2-1; clone_size: many; v_call: TRBV7-2; cdr3_nt: TGTGCCAGCAGCCCAGCAGCCCTAATATCCTACAATGAGCAGTTCTTC; cdr3_aa: CASSPAALISYNEQFF
d_call: -; j_call: TRBJ1-6; clone_size: many; v_call: TRBV5-1; cdr3_nt: TGCGCCAGTCGGACGGACAGCCCTAATTCACCCCTCCACTTT; cdr3_aa: CASRTDSPNSPLHF
d_call: -; j_call: TRBJ2-1; clone_size: few; v_call: TRBV14; cdr3_nt: TGTGCCAGCAGCCATGAGGTCGGGGGCGGGGAGGTAGATGAGCAGTTCTTC; cdr3_aa: CASSHEVGGGEVDEQFF
d_call: TRBD1; j_call: TRBJ2-1; clone_size: many; v_call: TRBV12-3/TRBV12-4; cdr3_nt: TGTGCCAGCAGTCCCGGACAGGCCTTGAACGTTGAGCAGTTCTTC; cdr3_aa: CASSPGQALNVEQFF
d_call: TRBD1; j_call: TRBJ1-5; clone_size: few; v_call: TRBV19; cdr3_nt: TGTGCCAGTAGTATCCTAGACAGGGTCTATCAGCCCCAGCATTTT; cdr3_aa: CASSILDRVYQPQHF
d_call: TRBD2; j_call: TRBJ2-7; clone_size: few; v_call: TRBV6-2/TRBV6-3; cdr3_nt: TGTGCCAGCAGTTACCGGGGCGGGAGGTTCTACGAGCAGTACTTC; cdr3_aa: CASSYRGGRFYEQYF
d_call: -; j_call: TRBJ2-2; clone_size: many; v_call: TRBV12-3/TRBV12-4; cdr3_nt: TGTGCCAGCAGTTTAAACAGCCCCGGGGAGCTGTTTTTT; cdr3_aa: CASSLNSPGELFF